The rows below give T cell receptor beta chains drawn from one sample of a study of cytomegalovirus exposure and HLA in healthy donors. TCRdb's copy holds only in-frame clones and misses some; the assay was immunoSEQ multiplex PCR. Of around 300,000 clones listed, roughly 70% are singletons. Sequenced: PBMCs. All receptors come from a female donor in good health and CMV-seronegative. CDR3s include the opening cysteine and the closing phenylalanine or tryptophan. A D gene is named only where the DNA matches it firmly. Clone size is shown for a subset of rows, as once, few, many or a class of expanded clone.

>NA|TRBV28|TRBJ1-3|NA
TGTGCCAGCAGTGGGGGGGGAGGAAACACCATATATTTT
CASSGGGGNTIYF
>NA|TRBV5-5|TRBJ1-3|NA
TGTGCCAGCAGCTTGGTTCCGGAGGTTGACACCATATATTTT
CASSLVPEVDTIYF
>once|TRBV5-6|TRBJ2-7|NA
TGTGCCAGCAGCCCATACGGGAAGGGTTTGGCCGAGCAGTACTTC
CASSPYGKGLAEQYF
>few|TRBV6-6|TRBJ1-5|TRBD1
TGTGCCAGCAGCCAATCCGGGACAGGAATTCAGCCCCAGCATTTT
CASSQSGTGIQPQHF
>NA|TRBV5-4|TRBJ2-7|TRBD2
TGTGCCAGCCGACTAGCCGGGGGGACTCCTAACGAGCAGTACTTC
CASRLAGGTPNEQYF
>NA|TRBV4-1|TRBJ2-3|TRBD2
TGCGCCAGCAGCCAGGCCGGGACTAGCGCAGATACGCAGTATTTT
CASSQAGTSADTQYF
>NA|TRBV5-1|TRBJ2-7|NA
TGCGCCAGCAGCTTGGGAGCCCACGAGCAGTACTTC
CASSLGAHEQYF
>NA|TRBV27|TRBJ1-2|NA
TGTGCCAGCAGTTTCCGGGGTGATGGAGATGGCTACACCTTC
CASSFRGDGDGYTF
>few|TRBV14|TRBJ1-5|NA
TGTGCCAGCAGCCAACGACTAAAGAATCAGCCCCAGCATTTT
CASSQRLKNQPQHF
>NA|TRBV5-1|TRBJ1-2|TRBD1
TGCGCCAGCAGCTTGAGGACAGGGGATGGCTACACCTTC
CASSLRTGDGYTF
>NA|TRBV18|TRBJ1-2|NA
TGTGCCAGCTCCCCCGGGGAGGACTATGGCTACACCTTC
CASSPGEDYGYTF
>NA|TRBV2|TRBJ2-7|TRBD2
TGTGCCAGCAGTGTAGCCCTAGCGCGACTAGCGGGAGGGGTCGAGCAGTACTTC
CASSVALARLAGGVEQYF
>few|TRBV5-4|TRBJ2-7|TRBD2
TGTGCCAGCAGCCCGGGGGGGCAGGCCTACGAGCAGTACTTC
CASSPGGQAYEQYF
>NA|TRBV11-3|TRBJ2-7|TRBD2
TGTGCCAGCTCCCTAGCGGGTCACTACGAGCAGTACTTC
CASSLAGHYEQYF
>NA|TRBV7-2|TRBJ2-1|NA
TGTGCCAGCAGCCTACAGTCCCTCCCTAATGAGCAGTTCTTC
CASSLQSLPNEQFF
>NA|TRBV5-1|TRBJ2-3|TRBD2
TGCGCCAGCAGCTTGGGGGAGCGGGAGGGCACAGATACGCAGTATTTT
CASSLGEREGTDTQYF
>NA|TRBV5-6|TRBJ2-7|NA
TGTGCCAGCTACAGGGACCGAGCCTACGAGCAGTACTTC
CASYRDRAYEQYF